The rows below give T cell receptor beta chains drawn from one sample of a study of blood T cell repertoires in COVID-19. Sequencing used immunoSEQ multiplex PCR; TCRdb keeps in-frame clones, though not all of them. The sample lists 120,000 to 150,000 clones; around 82% were seen once. The sample consisted of peripheral blood. All receptors come from a human donor with acute or convalescent COVID-19. The donor label of this sample is uncertain. Both conserved end residues are part of each CDR3. The D gene is left open where the match is weak. The size field is filled for only some rows; it gives once, few, many or a size class.

cdr3_aa cdr3_nt d_call v_call cdr3_length clone_size j_call
CASSYFSWTGTGELFF TGTGCCAGCAGTTACTTCTCATGGACAGGCACCGGGGAGCTGTTTTTT TRBD1 TRBV6-5 16 NA TRBJ2-2
CASSARTGGFSYGYTF TGTGCCAGCAGTGCGCGGACAGGGGGCTTCTCCTATGGCTACACCTTC TRBD1 TRBV25-1 16 NA TRBJ1-2
CASSLGSRGGGYTF TGTGCCAGCAGCTTGGGTTCCCGTGGAGGCGGCTACACCTTC NA TRBV5-5 14 few TRBJ1-2
CASSDMVVRRRNQPQHF TGTGCCAGTAGTGATATGGTGGTGCGCCGGAGAAATCAGCCCCAGCATTTT NA TRBV19 17 few TRBJ1-5
CASSESHRGNGYTF TGTGCCAGCAGTGAATCCCACAGGGGAAATGGCTACACCTTC TRBD1 TRBV2 14 NA TRBJ1-2
CASSSQSRAGAYEQYF TGTGCCAGCAGCTCCCAATCCCGAGCAGGGGCCTACGAGCAGTACTTC NA TRBV6-2/TRBV6-3 16 NA TRBJ2-7
CASRREGDYGYTF TGCGCCAGCAGGCGGGAGGGTGACTATGGCTACACCTTC NA TRBV5-1 13 NA TRBJ1-2
CASGRGGMNTGELFF TGTGCCAGCGGACGCGGGGGAATGAACACCGGGGAGCTGTTTTTT TRBD2 TRBV7-2 15 NA TRBJ2-2
CAWSYETLGPTDTQYF TGTGCCTGGAGTTATGAGACCCTAGGCCCCACAGATACGCAGTATTTT NA TRBV30 16 NA TRBJ2-3
CASSQQGGRSGNTIYF TGTGCCAGCAGCCAACAGGGGGGACGCTCTGGAAACACCATATATTTT TRBD1 TRBV3-1/TRBV3-2 16 NA TRBJ1-3
CASVGRSGDYNEQFF TGCGCCAGCGTTGGCCGGAGCGGGGATTACAATGAGCAGTTCTTC TRBD2 TRBV10-2 15 NA TRBJ2-1
CASSESDRGWSDTQYF TGTGCCAGCAGTGAATCTGACAGGGGCTGGTCAGATACGCAGTATTTT TRBD1 TRBV25-1 16 NA TRBJ2-3
CSITSTGIPEAFF TGCAGCATCACTTCTACAGGGATTCCTGAAGCTTTCTTT NA TRBV29-1 13 NA TRBJ1-1
CASSMSRGKEAQYF TGTGCCAGTAGTATGAGTCGGGGTAAGGAGGCCCAGTACTTC NA TRBV19 14 NA TRBJ2-5
CAISESTRTGRAMNTEAFF TGTGCCATCAGTGAGTCGACTCGGACAGGGAGAGCCATGAACACTGAAGCTTTCTTT TRBD1 TRBV10-3 19 once TRBJ1-1
CASSLGGTSGFTDTQYF TGTGCCAGCAGCTTAGGGGGGACTAGCGGGTTCACAGATACGCAGTATTTT TRBD2 TRBV7-9 17 NA TRBJ2-3
CASSQLRGTLHF TGTGCCAGCAGCCAGCTGCGGGGCACCCTCCACTTT NA TRBV3-1/TRBV3-2 12 few TRBJ1-6
CASSELVLGGYTF TGTGCCAGCAGTGAATTAGTTTTGGGCGGCTACACCTTC NA TRBV2 13 NA TRBJ1-2
CASSPQGRGAGANVLTF TGTGCCAGCAGCCCCCAGGGGAGAGGAGCGGGGGCCAACGTCCTGACTTTC NA TRBV7-3 17 once TRBJ2-6
CSVDPGDEKLFF TGCAGCGTTGACCCCGGGGATGAAAAACTGTTTTTT NA TRBV29-1 12 NA TRBJ1-4
CASSLERAAGSLHF TGTGCCAGCAGCTTAGAGCGGGCCGCCGGTTCCCTCCACTTT NA TRBV7-2 14 NA TRBJ1-6
CSARGHSEQYF TGCAGTGCTAGGGGTCACAGCGAGCAGTACTTC NA TRBV20-1 11 NA TRBJ2-7
CASSKDQQGRTGEQYF TGTGCCAGCAGCAAAGATCAACAGGGTCGTACGGGTGAGCAGTACTTC NA TRBV2 16 NA TRBJ2-7
CASGEGANYGYTF TGTGCCTCAGGGGAGGGGGCTAACTATGGCTACACCTTC NA TRBV30 13 NA TRBJ1-2
CASSEGGEMDIQYF TGCGCCAGCAGTGAGGGGGGGGAGATGGACATTCAGTACTTC TRBD2 TRBV10-1 14 NA TRBJ2-4
CASSRFTGGERGYTF TGTGCCAGTAGTAGGTTCACAGGGGGCGAACGCGGCTACACCTTC TRBD1 TRBV19 15 NA TRBJ1-2
CASSKRTGSLRETQYF TGTGCCAGCAGCAAACGGACAGGGTCACTTAGGGAGACCCAGTACTTC TRBD1 TRBV7-7 16 NA TRBJ2-5
CAISESPTGNEDYGYTF TGTGCCATCAGTGAGTCCCCGACAGGGAATGAAGACTATGGCTACACCTTC TRBD1 TRBV10-3 17 NA TRBJ1-2
CASSLEVGSEAFF TGTGCCAGCAGCTTGGAGGTAGGGTCTGAAGCTTTCTTT NA TRBV11-2 13 many TRBJ1-1
CASSPPVPYIQYF TGTGCCAGCAGCCCCCCCGTTCCGTACATTCAGTACTTC NA TRBV3-1/TRBV3-2 13 once TRBJ2-4
CASSSLGVAGDQETQYF TGCGCCAGCAGCTCGCTCGGGGTAGCGGGGGATCAAGAGACCCAGTACTTC TRBD2 TRBV5-1 17 NA TRBJ2-5
CASSQRTTPTGSDTDTQYF TGTGCCAGCAGCCAACGAACTACGCCGACAGGGTCTGACACAGATACGCAGTATTTT TRBD1 TRBV4-2 19 once TRBJ2-3
CASSPGQGAYEQYF TGTGCCAGCAGCCCCGGACAGGGGGCCTACGAGCAGTACTTC TRBD1 TRBV7-9 14 NA TRBJ2-7
CSVGQLNTEAFF TGCAGCGTTGGACAGTTGAACACTGAAGCTTTCTTT NA TRBV29-1 12 NA TRBJ1-1
CASSGGQGRVNTEAFF TGCGCCAGCAGCGGGGGACAGGGTCGCGTGAACACTGAAGCTTTCTTT TRBD1 TRBV5-1 16 NA TRBJ1-1
CAIAKLAGAPNTGELFF TGTGCCATCGCAAAGCTAGCGGGGGCCCCGAACACCGGGGAGCTGTTTTTT TRBD2 TRBV10-3 17 once TRBJ2-2
CASRPDRSSYNEQFF TGTGCCAGCAGGCCCGACAGAAGCTCCTACAATGAGCAGTTCTTC NA TRBV2 15 NA TRBJ2-1
CASSQRGGPWSTQYF TGTGCCAGCAGCCAACGGGGGGGGCCCTGGAGTACGCAGTATTTT TRBD2 TRBV3-1/TRBV3-2 15 NA TRBJ2-3
CAWSVYRTARGSEAFF TGTGCCTGGAGTGTATACAGGACAGCCAGAGGGTCTGAAGCTTTCTTT NA TRBV30 16 NA TRBJ1-1
CASSLGGGKVDSPLHF TGTGCCAGCAGCTTGGGAGGGGGTAAGGTTGATTCACCCCTCCACTTT NA TRBV5-4 16 NA TRBJ1-6
CASSQTGNSNQPQHF TGCGCCAGCAGCCAGACAGGGAATAGTAATCAGCCCCAGCATTTT TRBD1 TRBV5-1 15 many TRBJ1-5
CASSVSMRLKLSGGADEQYF TGTGCCAGCAGCGTATCGATGAGATTAAAGCTTAGCGGGGGGGCCGACGAGCAGTACTTC TRBD2 TRBV9 20 NA TRBJ2-7
CSVGGSYEQYF TGCAGTGTTGGGGGGTCCTACGAGCAGTACTTC NA TRBV20-1 11 NA TRBJ2-7
CASSLTGVGQPQHF TGTGCCAGCAGCTTAACGGGGGTGGGGCAGCCCCAGCATTTT NA TRBV7-2 14 NA TRBJ1-5
CAWSSRQSSSGYTF TGTGCCTGGAGCAGTCGGCAATCGTCTAGTGGCTACACCTTC NA TRBV30 14 NA TRBJ1-2
CASSPSSTGRPNYGYTF TGCGCCAGCAGCCCGAGCTCGACAGGAAGGCCTAACTATGGCTACACCTTC NA TRBV4-1 17 few TRBJ1-2
CAITTGAGGRDTQYF TGTGCCATCACCACTGGAGCGGGGGGTAGGGATACGCAGTATTTT TRBD2 TRBV10-3 15 few TRBJ2-3
CASREGYSNQPQHF TGTGCCAGCAGGGAGGGATATAGCAATCAGCCCCAGCATTTT NA TRBV2 14 NA TRBJ1-5
CASSSTRPEGQGGNEQFF TGTGCCAGCAGCTCGACCCGGCCCGAAGGACAGGGGGGGAATGAGCAGTTCTTC TRBD1 TRBV7-6 18 NA TRBJ2-1
CASSLVPQTEAFF TGTGCCAGCAGCTTAGTCCCCCAAACTGAAGCTTTCTTT NA TRBV11-3 13 NA TRBJ1-1
CATSDAGARGPQHF TGTGCCACCAGTGATGCGGGGGCCCGGGGGCCCCAGCATTTT NA TRBV24-1 14 once TRBJ1-5
CASSATGGFSYEQYF TGTGCCAGCAGCGCGACAGGGGGCTTCTCCTACGAGCAGTACTTC TRBD1 TRBV5-4 15 NA TRBJ2-7
CASSLASFLPGGDYGYTF TGTGCCAGCAGCTTGGCCTCGTTTCTTCCAGGGGGCGACTATGGCTACACCTTC TRBD1 TRBV5-4 18 NA TRBJ1-2
CASSLVVGGSGYTF TGTGCCAGCAGCTTAGTAGTCGGAGGGAGCGGCTACACCTTC NA TRBV7-2 14 few TRBJ1-2